These 25 T cell receptor beta chains share one sample of origin, sequenced in a study of CD8+ T cells in alopecia areata. After isolation, RNA underwent reverse transcription to generate cDNA as the sequencing template. TCRdb's table, derived via immunoSEQ multiplex PCR, lists solely in-frame clones and lacks some. The table shows 100,000 to 120,000 clones, with 45% to 60% occurring only once. Sequenced sample: NKG2D-low CD8+ T cells sorted from blood. These receptor sequences come from a human donor with alopecia areata.

The chain has TRBV11-2 and TRBJ2-7, with 11 bases identical to TRBD2. Germline values: CDR1 SGHAT, CDR2 FQNNGV. This CDR3 has 15 residues. Trimming took 5 bases from V and 9 from J; bases not matched to a gene: 12. In DNA, the CDR3 is TGTGCCAGCAGCCCAAGGACTAGCGGGCCAGGGGGGCAGTACTTC. It is translated as CASSPRTSGPGGQYF. The whole variable domain, filled in from reference TRBV11-2 and TRBJ2-7, reads EAGVAQSPRYKIIEKRQSVAFWCNPISGHATLYWYQQILGQGPKLLIQFQNNGVVDDSQLPKDRFSAERLKGVDSTLKIQPAKLEDSAVYLCASSPRTSGPGGQYFGPGTRLTVT.

This clone was detected only a few times. The V and J genes are TRBV9 and TRBJ2-1; D is ambiguous. Germline CDR1 is SGDLS and CDR2 is YYNGEE. This CDR3 is 14 amino acids long. Trimming left V 0 bases short and J 6 bases short, with 10 bases between. This CDR3 reads CASSVEGPSNEQFF. DNA for the CDR3: TGTGCCAGCAGCGTAGAGGGCCCAAGCAATGAGCAGTTCTTC.

CDR3 in amino acids: CASSPTADGYTF. The CDR3 bases are TGTGCCAGCAGTCCAACAGCCGATGGCTACACCTTC. The rearrangement links TRBV6-5 to TRBJ1-2; D not certain. CDR3 length: 12 residues. Germline-derived CDR1 and CDR2 are MNHEY and SVGAGI. With 5 bases removed from V and 6 bases from J, the gap between germline ends came to 10 bases.

This rearrangement joins TRBV9 to TRBJ2-7; D possibly corresponds to TRBD2 (5 bases). The CDR3 is 13 residues long. CDR1 is SGDLS, CDR2 YYNGEE, per germline. The V and J ends lost 4 bases and 6 bases respectively, with 14 bases between them. The CDR3 DNA follows: TGTGCCAGCAGCTTCCTTGTAGGAGGCGAGCAGTACTTC. Translating gives CASSFLVGGEQYF.

V is TRBV15 and J is TRBJ1-2; TRBD1 matches at 8 bases. V was pared by 5 bases and J by 6 bases, with 14 bases of the junction left unmatched. Germline V gene data show CDR1 as LNHNV and CDR2 as YYDKDF (reference sequence). The CDR3 has 16 residues. CDR3 sequence reads: CATSPDRATPSDGYTF. CDR3 DNA sequence: TGTGCCACCAGCCCGGACAGGGCCACACCATCTGATGGCTACACCTTC.

The chain combines TRBV7-6 with TRBJ2-5, with a weak D call TRBD1 (6 bases). Trimming took 5 bases from V and 7 from J, leaving 11 bases between them. The germline gives CDR1 SGHVS, CDR2 FNYEAQ. The CDR3 sequence is 12 residues long. The CDR3, as DNA: TGTGCCAGCAGCATAACAGGGAGGACCCAGTACTTC. Residues: CASSITGRTQYF.

This rearrangement joins TRBV5-1 to TRBJ2-7; possible D gene TRBD1, 6 bases. CDR3 size: 15 residues. In germline, CDR1 is SGHRS, CDR2 YFSETQ. V lost 3 bases to trimming and J lost 3 bases, with 16 bases between them. The CDR3 DNA reads TGCGCCAGCAGCTACGAAGGGGGTAGTAGCTACGAGCAGTACTTC. As protein: CASSYEGGSSYEQYF.

The V call is TRBV7-9, the J call TRBJ1-1; D perhaps matches TRBD1 (6 bases). CDR1 is SEHNR and CDR2 is FQNEAQ in the germline V gene (reference sequence). The ends were cut back, 5 bases at V and 0 bases at J, with 13 bases in the middle. The CDR3 runs 15 residues. CDR3 sequence (DNA): TGTGCCAGCAGCCGGTACGGGACACTGAACACTGAAGCTTTCTTT. Translation gives CASSRYGTLNTEAFF.

The gene calls are TRBV27 and TRBJ2-1; 7 bases align to TRBD2. Germline V gene sequence: CDR1 MNHEY, CDR2 SMNVEV (reference sequence). J was trimmed by 5 bases and V by 0 bases; bases with no gene match: 10. The CDR3 contains 17 residues. CDR3 residues: CASSLSIRGRGNNEQFF. Here the CDR3 DNA reads TGTGCCAGCAGTTTATCGATAAGAGGGAGGGGAAACAATGAGCAGTTCTTC.

The rearrangement joins TRBV4-1 to TRBJ2-7; 9 bases match TRBD1. CDR1 is MGHRA and CDR2 is YSYEKL in the germline V gene. With V trimmed by 0 bases and J by 2 bases, 2 bases remained unmatched. The CDR3 extends over 15 amino acids. This CDR3 reads CASSQDRDRAYEQYF. CDR3 DNA sequence: TGCGCCAGCAGCCAAGATCGGGACAGGGCCTACGAGCAGTACTTC.

This chain uses TRBV11-2 with TRBJ2-5, with D uncertain. Deletions cut 2 bases from V and 4 bases from J, with 14 bases between. This CDR3 contains 15 residues. Germline assignment: CDR1 SGHAT and CDR2 FQNNGV. CDR3 sequence: CASSLFPGPLETQYF. The DNA for the CDR3 is TGTGCCAGCAGCTTATTCCCAGGACCCCTAGAGACCCAGTACTTC.

The V and J genes are TRBV28 and TRBJ1-5; 7 bases map to TRBD1. The CDR3 extends over 14 amino acids. Per germline, CDR1 MDHEN and CDR2 SYDVKM. The ends lost 4 bases at V and 5 bases at J; junction bases unmatched: 5. CDR3 nucleotides: TGTGCCAGCAGTTCCCTTGACAGGGATCAGCCCCAGCATTTT. It codes for CASSSLDRDQPQHF.

Here the CDR3 DNA reads TGTGCCAGCAGTTTTTTGGGGGCCGATGTCACCCAGTACTTC. Encoded protein: CASSFLGADVTQYF. The V gene is TRBV28, the J gene TRBJ2-5; D is perhaps TRBD1 (6 bases). CDR1 MDHEN and CDR2 SYDVKM come from the germline V gene. The V end was cut by 3 bases, the J end by 8 bases, with 16 bases between. The CDR3 sequence is 14 residues long.

The chain uses TRBV29-1 and TRBJ2-7; no clear D gene. This CDR3 region has 12 residues. V lost 4 bases to trimming and J lost 5 bases, with 12 bases between them. Germline values: CDR1 SQVTM, CDR2 ANQGSEA. CDR3 region: CSVGRREDEQYF. For the CDR3, the DNA is TGCAGCGTTGGTAGGCGCGAGGACGAGCAGTACTTC.

The V and J genes are TRBV7-9 and TRBJ2-7, with 10 bases aligning to TRBD1. CDR1 is SEHNR, CDR2 FQNEAQ, per germline (reference sequence). With V trimmed by 4 bases and J by 4 bases, 7 bases remained unmatched. The CDR3 totals 15 residues. The CDR3 DNA follows: TGTGCCAGCAGCTCAACCGGGACAGGGGATTACGAGCAGTACTTC. This codes for CASSSTGTGDYEQYF.

The chain recombines TRBV4-1 with TRBJ2-1; possibly TRBD2 for D (5 bases). Germline V gene data show CDR1 as MGHRA and CDR2 as YSYEKL. V shed 0 bases and J shed 10 bases, with 19 bases lying between them. The CDR3 loop spans 16 amino acids. CDR3 sequence (DNA): TGCGCCAGCAGCCAAGATGGGGTATTCGAAACGGGGGAGCAGTTCTTC. It specifies CASSQDGVFETGEQFF.

The chain links TRBV27 to TRBJ1-2; D gene unclear. Looked up from germline, CDR1 is MNHEY and CDR2 is SMNVEV (reference sequence). The CDR3 is made up of 13 amino acids. The V end was cut by 5 bases, the J end by 1 base, with 8 bases between. The CDR3 loop is CASSPGVNYGYTF. In DNA, the CDR3 is TGTGCCAGCAGTCCGGGCGTTAACTATGGCTACACCTTC.

Regarding this clone: Different DNA sequences within this sample yield the same CDR3. The genes are TRBV19 and TRBJ2-1; D gene unclear. Germline V CDR1 and CDR2: LNHDA, SQIVND (reference sequence). The CDR3 extends over 11 amino acids. The V end lost 4 bases, the J end lost 4 bases, and 2 bases lay between the germline ends. The CDR3 sequence: CASSTYNEQFF. CDR3 coding DNA: TGTGCCAGTAGTACTTACAATGAGCAGTTCTTC.

The V gene is TRBV4-1, the J gene TRBJ1-4; D uncertain. V was shortened by 1 base and J by 4 bases, with 10 bases between the two germline ends. Germline V gives CDR1 MGHRA, CDR2 YSYEKL. This CDR3 region has 15 residues. The CDR3 protein is CASSQAGEGNEKLFF. The CDR3 nucleotides read TGCGCCAGCAGCCAAGCTGGTGAGGGTAATGAAAAACTGTTTTTT.

V and J are TRBV27 and TRBJ2-7, with TRBD2 identical over 13 bases. Per the germline V gene, CDR1 is MNHEY and CDR2 is SMNVEV (reference sequence). The CDR3 contains 15 residues. Unmatched junction bases numbered 2, after V lost 4 bases and J lost 2 bases. The CDR3 protein is CASSSGLAGTYEQYF. The CDR3 DNA sequence: TGTGCCAGCAGTTCGGGACTAGCGGGAACCTACGAGCAGTACTTC.

This chain uses TRBV29-1 with TRBJ2-1; 7 bases are shared with TRBD2. CDR1 is SQVTM and CDR2 is ANQGSEA in the germline V gene. J gave up 3 bases and V 3 bases, and 2 bases lay outside the gene matches. This CDR3 is built from 13 residues. The CDR3 DNA reads TGCAGCGTTGATCTAGCGGACTACAATGAGCAGTTCTTC. This gives the protein CSVDLADYNEQFF.

The rearrangement links TRBV5-1 to TRBJ2-7; 7 positions agree with TRBD1. J gave up 2 bases and V 1 base, and 6 bases lay outside the gene matches. CDR3 size: 15 residues. The germline gives CDR1 SGHRS, CDR2 YFSETQ. In DNA, the CDR3 is TGCGCCAGCAGCTTGTATAGTGGGACAGCCTACGAGCAGTACTTC. Its protein product is CASSLYSGTAYEQYF.

This clone was seen a few times. The J gene is TRBJ2-3, the V gene TRBV4-1; D gene unclear. This CDR3 is 15 amino acids long. Germline CDR1 is MGHRA and CDR2 is YSYEKL. Trimming shortened V by 5 bases and J by 2 bases, and 14 bases separated the two germline ends. The CDR3 region is CASSNDSRYTDTQYF. The CDR3 region has the DNA TGCGCCAGCAGCAATGACTCCCGCTACACAGATACGCAGTATTTT.

The J gene is TRBJ1-2, the V gene TRBV27, with a possible D match to TRBD1 (5 bases). The CDR3 has 14 amino acids. In germline, CDR1 is MNHEY, CDR2 SMNVEV (reference sequence). Trimming removed 6 bases at V and 6 bases at J, with 17 bases between. CDR3 in amino acids: CASRRGTAFDGYTF. CDR3 coding DNA: TGTGCCAGCAGAAGAGGGACCGCCTTTGATGGCTACACCTTC.

The chain employs TRBV6-5 and TRBJ1-1; D not resolved. Trimming took 2 bases from V and 4 from J, leaving 11 bases between them. The CDR3 has 14 amino acids. Germline V gives CDR1 MNHEY, CDR2 SVGAGI. In DNA, the CDR3 is TGTGCCAGCAGTTACGCCCTTGGTGGCACTGAAGCTTTCTTT. It yields the protein CASSYALGGTEAFF.